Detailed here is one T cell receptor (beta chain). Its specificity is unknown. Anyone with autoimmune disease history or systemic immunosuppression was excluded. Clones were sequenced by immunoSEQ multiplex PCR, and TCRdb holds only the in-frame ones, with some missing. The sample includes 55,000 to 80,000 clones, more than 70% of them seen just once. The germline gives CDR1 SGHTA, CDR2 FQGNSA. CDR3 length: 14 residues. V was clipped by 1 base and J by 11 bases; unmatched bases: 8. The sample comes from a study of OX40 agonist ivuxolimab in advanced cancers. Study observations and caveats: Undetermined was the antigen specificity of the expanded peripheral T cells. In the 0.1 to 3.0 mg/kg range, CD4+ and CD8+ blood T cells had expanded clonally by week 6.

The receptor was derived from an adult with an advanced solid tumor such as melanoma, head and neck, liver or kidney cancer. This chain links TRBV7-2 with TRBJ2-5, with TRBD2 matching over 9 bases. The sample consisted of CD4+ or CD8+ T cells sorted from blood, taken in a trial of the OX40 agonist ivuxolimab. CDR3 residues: CASSLGSGSREQYF. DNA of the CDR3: TGTGCCAGCAGCTTAGGTAGCGGGAGCAGGGAGCAGTACTTC.